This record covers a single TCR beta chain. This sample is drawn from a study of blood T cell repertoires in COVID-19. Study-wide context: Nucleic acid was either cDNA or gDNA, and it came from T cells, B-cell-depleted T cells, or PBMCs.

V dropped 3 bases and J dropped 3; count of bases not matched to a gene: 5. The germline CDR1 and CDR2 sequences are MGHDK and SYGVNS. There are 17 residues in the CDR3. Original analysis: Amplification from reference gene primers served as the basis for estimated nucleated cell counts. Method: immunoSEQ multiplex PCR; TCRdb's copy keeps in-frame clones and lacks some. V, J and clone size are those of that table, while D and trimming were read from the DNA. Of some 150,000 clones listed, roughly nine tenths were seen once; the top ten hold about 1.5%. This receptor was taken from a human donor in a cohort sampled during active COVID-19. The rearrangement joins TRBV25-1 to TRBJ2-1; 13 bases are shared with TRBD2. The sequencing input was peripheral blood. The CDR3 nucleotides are TGTGCCAGCAGTGACTCGACTAGCGGGGGGCTCTACAATGAGCAGTTCTTC. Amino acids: CASSDSTSGGLYNEQFF.